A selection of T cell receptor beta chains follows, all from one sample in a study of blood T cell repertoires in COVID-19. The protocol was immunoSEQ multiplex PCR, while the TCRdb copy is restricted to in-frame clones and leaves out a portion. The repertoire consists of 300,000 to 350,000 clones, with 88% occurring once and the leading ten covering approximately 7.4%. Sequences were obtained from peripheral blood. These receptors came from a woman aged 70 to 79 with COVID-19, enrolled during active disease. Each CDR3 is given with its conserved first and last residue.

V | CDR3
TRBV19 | CASSVGTGGYQETQYF
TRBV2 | CASSEVGGSTEAFF
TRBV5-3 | CARSQKIDRVNENTEAFF
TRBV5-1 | CASSSAGDTGELFF
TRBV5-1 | CASSLDGVTPGNTIYF
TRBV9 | CASTLTVGSYNEQFF
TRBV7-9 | CASSVPGQGDYGYTF
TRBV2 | CASSEVNLNSYEQYF
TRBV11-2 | CASSSLAAPYEQYF
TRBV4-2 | CASSPLISGTSGSPGRDTQYF
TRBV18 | CASSPMTGKEQYF
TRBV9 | CASSVASGSTGELFF
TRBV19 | CASSADRGRNYGYTF
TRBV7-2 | CASSPQGISNQPQHF
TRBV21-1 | CASSRAGRGETQYF
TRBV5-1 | CASSLEGRGNTEAFF
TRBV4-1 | CASSQGASSNSPLHF
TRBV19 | CASREDRPNPHNEQFF
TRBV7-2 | CASSSQWGGDYEQYF
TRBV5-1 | CASRGPGVNTEAFF
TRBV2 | CASRATGVYNEKLFF
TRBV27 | CASSFTGAEGEKLFF
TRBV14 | CASSPFSDRANSPLHF
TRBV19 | CASRRLGGGTDTQYF
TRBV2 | CASTGGQKLFF
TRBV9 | CASDSGTGANEKLFF
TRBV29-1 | CSVEDGTGGDEQYF
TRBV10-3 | CAITKAGGPGEQFF
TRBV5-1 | CASSSRDSEQYF
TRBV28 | CASSYGTGNHGYTF
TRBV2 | CASSPTGQYEAFF
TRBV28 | CASSLLPRTSGGWGTGELFF
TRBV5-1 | CASSLPTNTGELFF
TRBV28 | CASKVWQEEAFF
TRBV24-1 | CATSEGLLNEQFF
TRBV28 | CASSPPEETEAFF
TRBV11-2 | CASSLTGKAFF
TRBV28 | CASSLSRGILYGYTF
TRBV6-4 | CASSGEENSAQFF
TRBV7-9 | CASSLAQTEAFF